This TCR beta chain was documented in a study of T cells after yellow fever vaccination. Whole-study results and caveats: Researchers noted that a small share of clonotypes showed up in both CD4 and CD8 compartments. Detected again after the booster were most primary-vaccination clones, at approximately 95% CD4 and approximately 90% CD8.

Worth noting for this clonotype: What it binds is unknown.

This CDR3 comprises 16 residues. Germline V CDR1 and CDR2: SGHTA, FQGNSA. The V gene end was trimmed by 5 bases and the J gene end by 1 base; junction bases not matched to a gene: 4. TCRdb re-called the 5' RACE reads with MiXCR, one entry per CDR3 protein. The table lists some 340,000 distinct CDR3 sequences, around 11% of them singletons. V is TRBV7-2 and J is TRBJ1-4, with 10 bases matching TRBD1. The receptor's source is a man between 18 and 35 years old who received the YFV17D yellow fever vaccine. Material: CD4+ T cells sorted from PBMCs, obtained 45 days after the yellow fever booster vaccination. Here the CDR3 reads CASSPDRGGTNEKLFF. The CDR3 coding sequence is TGTGCCAGCAGCCCGGACAGGGGGGGAACTAATGAAAAACTGTTTTTT.